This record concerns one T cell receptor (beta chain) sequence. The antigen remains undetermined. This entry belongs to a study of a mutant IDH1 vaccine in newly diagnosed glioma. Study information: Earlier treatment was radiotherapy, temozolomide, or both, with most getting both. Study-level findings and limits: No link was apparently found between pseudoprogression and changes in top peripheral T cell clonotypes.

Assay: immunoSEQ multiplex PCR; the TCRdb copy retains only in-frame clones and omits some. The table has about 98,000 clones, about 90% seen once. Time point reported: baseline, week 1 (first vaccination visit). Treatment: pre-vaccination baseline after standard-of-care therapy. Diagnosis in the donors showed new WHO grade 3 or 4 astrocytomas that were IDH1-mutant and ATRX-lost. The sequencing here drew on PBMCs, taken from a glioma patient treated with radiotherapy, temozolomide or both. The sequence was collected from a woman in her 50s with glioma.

CDR3 protein: CASSLAGPPGLFF. The CDR3 DNA is TGCGCCAGCAGCTTGGCCGGGCCGCCCGGACTGTTTTTT. The chain joins TRBV5-1 to TRBJ1-4; D not certain. Trimming removed 0 bases from V and 13 bases from J, with 13 bases in between. The CDR3 has 13 residues. CDR1 is SGHRS, CDR2 YFSETQ, per germline.